The T cell receptor (beta chain) under discussion was sequenced for a study of Ad26.COV2.S vaccination and SARS-CoV-2 variants. About the research overall: Participant was drawn from the COV1001 Ad26.COV2.S trial arm.

In regard to this clone: Antigen unknown.

Treatment specified: over 15 received Ad26.COV2.S at low or high dose, single or two shots; five or six received placebo; per-sample allocation not given. All samples were drawn on day 63, counting from the first vaccine or placebo injection. It was an adult aged 18-55 years in Boston who was the donor. The ends were cut back, 3 bases at V and 3 bases at J, with 21 bases in the middle. The CDR3 consists of 17 residues. The germline CDR1 and CDR2 sequences are SGHDN and FVKESK. Here immunoSEQ multiplex PCR was the method, and the copy in TCRdb shows in-frame clones only, minus some. The sample lists some 350,000 clones; 70% to 90% were seen once. General study results and limits: Breadth measured for non-spike TCRs was similar across vaccine and placebo recipients. Substantial response breadth was reportedly seen for spike-specific CD8+ and CD4+ T cells after vaccination.

The sequence derives from a person between 18 and 65 years old who received the Ad26.COV2.S COVID-19 vaccine or a placebo. This chain links TRBV14 with TRBJ2-7; either TRBD1 or TRBD2 may fit D (6 bases each). Specimen: peripheral blood, collected in a trial of Ad26.COV2.S vaccine versus placebo. The CDR3 here is CASSHTWGAARIYEQYF. DNA for the CDR3: TGTGCCAGCAGCCACACTTGGGGGGCAGCAAGGATCTACGAGCAGTACTTC.